This T cell receptor beta chain appears in the sequencing data of a study of blood T cell repertoires in COVID-19. For the study at large: From the United States, Italy and Spain came samples of acute and convalescent COVID-19.

Between the trimmed V and J ends, which lost 1 base and 1 base, there was a span of 11 bases. CDR1 LGHNA and CDR2 YNFKEQ come from the germline V gene. The CDR3 contains 15 residues. Per the authors' pipeline: By means of reference gene primer amplification, nucleated cell counts were estimated. Profiled with immunoSEQ multiplex PCR; TCRdb holds only in-frame clones, not every one. Clone size and V and J calls were adopted from that table, with D and trimming inferred from the DNA. The data hold roughly 42,000 clones, with approximately 88% observed a single time. This clonotype originated in a human donor in a cohort sampled during active COVID-19. This chain uses TRBV4-2 with TRBJ2-7; the D gene is possibly TRBD2 (5 bases). What was sequenced was peripheral blood. The CDR3 DNA is TGTGCCAGCAGCCAAGCTAGCCGGACGTCCTACGAGCAGTACTTC. Its protein is CASSQASRTSYEQYF.